Here is one TCR beta chain with its context. Its target is unknown. This sample stems from a study of T cell responses to AZD1222 COVID-19 vaccine. On the study more broadly: It was second doses at about 4 or about 12 weeks that were pooled. The study's findings and limits: Following two doses of AZD1222, Spike-specific TCR breadth and depth rose. Only a handful of AZD1222 recipients, roughly six in all, had baseline seropositivity.

TCRdb keeps only in-frame clones here, not all; method: immunoSEQ multiplex PCR. The table shows some 50,000 clones, with approximately 86% occurring only once. V lost 5 bases and J 0 bases, leaving 7 bases between the germline ends. The germline V gene encodes CDR1 MRHNA and CDR2 SNTAGT. CDR3 length equals 13 residues. Sequenced material: peripheral blood, taken on day 0 of AZD1222 vaccination. V usage is TRBV6-4 and J usage is TRBJ1-1, with D unresolved. This clonotype was obtained from an adult in good health. Here the CDR3 DNA reads TGTGCCAGCAGTCCTCGCATGAACACTGAAGCTTTCTTT. This encodes CASSPRMNTEAFF.